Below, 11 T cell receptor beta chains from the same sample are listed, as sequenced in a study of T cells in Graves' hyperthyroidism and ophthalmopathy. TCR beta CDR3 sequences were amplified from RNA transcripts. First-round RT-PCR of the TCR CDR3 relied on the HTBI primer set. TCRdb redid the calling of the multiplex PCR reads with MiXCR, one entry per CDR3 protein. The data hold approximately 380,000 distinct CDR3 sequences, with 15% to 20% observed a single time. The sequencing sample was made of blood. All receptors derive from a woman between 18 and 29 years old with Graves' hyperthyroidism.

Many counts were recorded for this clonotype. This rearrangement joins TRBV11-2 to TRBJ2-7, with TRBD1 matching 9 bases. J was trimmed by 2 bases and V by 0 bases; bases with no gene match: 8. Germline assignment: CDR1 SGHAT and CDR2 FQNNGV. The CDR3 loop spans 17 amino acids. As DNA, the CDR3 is TGTGCCAGCAGCTTAGAGTCTACGGGACAGGGTCCCTACGAGCAGTACTTC. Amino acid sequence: CASSLESTGQGPYEQYF.

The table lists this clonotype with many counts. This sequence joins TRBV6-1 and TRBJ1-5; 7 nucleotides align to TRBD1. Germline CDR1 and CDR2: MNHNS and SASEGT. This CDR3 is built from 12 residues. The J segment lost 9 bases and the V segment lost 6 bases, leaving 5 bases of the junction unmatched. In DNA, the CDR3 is TGTGCCAGCAGGGACAGGAGCACGCCCCAGCATTTT. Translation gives CASRDRSTPQHF.

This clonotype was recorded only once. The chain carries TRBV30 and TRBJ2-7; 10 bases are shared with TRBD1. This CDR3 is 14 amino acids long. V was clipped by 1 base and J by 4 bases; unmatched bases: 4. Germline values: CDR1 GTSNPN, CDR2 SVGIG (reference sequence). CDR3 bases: TGTGCCTGGAGTGCCGGGACAGGGGAGTACGAGCAGTACTTC. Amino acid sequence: CAWSAGTGEYEQYF.

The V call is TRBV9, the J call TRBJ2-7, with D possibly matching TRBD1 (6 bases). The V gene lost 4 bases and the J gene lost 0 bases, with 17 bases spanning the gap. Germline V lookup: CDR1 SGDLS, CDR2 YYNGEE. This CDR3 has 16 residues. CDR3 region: CASSPMWGPGSYEQYF. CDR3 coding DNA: TGTGCCAGCAGCCCAATGTGGGGGCCAGGCTCCTACGAGCAGTACTTC.

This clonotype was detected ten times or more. CDR3 sequence: CASSYEEAPRETQYF. Here the CDR3 DNA reads TGTGCCAGCAGCTACGAGGAGGCCCCGAGGGAGACCCAGTACTTC. This chain uses TRBV7-9 with TRBJ2-5, with D tentatively TRBD2 (5 bases). Germline V CDR1 and CDR2: SEHNR, FQNEAQ (reference sequence). The CDR3 spans 15 residues. Trimming pared 4 bases from V and 5 bases from J, leaving 17 bases between. Supplemented by reference TRBV7-9 and TRBJ2-5, the full variable domain reads DTGVSQNPRHKITKRGQNVTFRCDPISEHNRLYWYRQTLGQGPEFLTYFQNEAQLEKSRLLSDRFSAERPKGSFSTLEIQRTEQGDSAMYLCASSYEEAPRETQYFGPGTRLLVL.

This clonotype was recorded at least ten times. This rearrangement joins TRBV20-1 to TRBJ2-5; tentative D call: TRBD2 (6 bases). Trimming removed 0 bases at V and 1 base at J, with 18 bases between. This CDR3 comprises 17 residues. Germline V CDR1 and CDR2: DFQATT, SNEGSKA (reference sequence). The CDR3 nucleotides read TGCAGTGCTAGAGATCCGAAGCTTAGTAGCGGCCAAGAGACCCAGTACTTC. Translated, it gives CSARDPKLSSGQETQYF.

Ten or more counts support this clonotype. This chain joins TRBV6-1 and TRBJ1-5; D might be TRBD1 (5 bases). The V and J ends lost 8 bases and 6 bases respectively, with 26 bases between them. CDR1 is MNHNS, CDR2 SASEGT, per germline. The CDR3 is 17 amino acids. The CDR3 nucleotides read TGTGCCAGCTCCAAGGGCTTAGTTACGCCAGGGTCTCAGCCCCAGCATTTT. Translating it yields CASSKGLVTPGSQPQHF.

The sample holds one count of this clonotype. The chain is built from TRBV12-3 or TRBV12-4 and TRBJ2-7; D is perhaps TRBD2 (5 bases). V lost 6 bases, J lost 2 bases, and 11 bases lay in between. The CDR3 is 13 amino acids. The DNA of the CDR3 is TGTGCCAGCAGCGCAAGCGGAACCTACGAGCAGTACTTC. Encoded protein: CASSASGTYEQYF.

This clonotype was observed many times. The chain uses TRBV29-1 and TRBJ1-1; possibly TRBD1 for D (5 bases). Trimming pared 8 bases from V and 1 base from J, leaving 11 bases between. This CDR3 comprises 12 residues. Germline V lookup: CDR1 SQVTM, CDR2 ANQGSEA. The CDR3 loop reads CSTLRGNTEAFF. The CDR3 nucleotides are TGCAGCACCCTAAGGGGGAACACTGAAGCTTTCTTT.

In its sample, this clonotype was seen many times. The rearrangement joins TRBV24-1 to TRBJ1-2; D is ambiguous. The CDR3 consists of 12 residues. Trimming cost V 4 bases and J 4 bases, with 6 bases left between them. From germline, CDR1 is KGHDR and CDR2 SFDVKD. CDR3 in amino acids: CATSELGYGYTF. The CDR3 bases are TGTGCCACCAGTGAATTGGGCTATGGCTACACCTTC.

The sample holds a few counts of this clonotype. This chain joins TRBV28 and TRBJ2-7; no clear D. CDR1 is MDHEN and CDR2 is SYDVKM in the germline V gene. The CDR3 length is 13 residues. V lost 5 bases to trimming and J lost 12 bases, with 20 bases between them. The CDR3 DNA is TGTGCCAGCAGTCAAACCGGGCTCCGAAGTTGGTACTTC. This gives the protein CASSQTGLRSWYF.